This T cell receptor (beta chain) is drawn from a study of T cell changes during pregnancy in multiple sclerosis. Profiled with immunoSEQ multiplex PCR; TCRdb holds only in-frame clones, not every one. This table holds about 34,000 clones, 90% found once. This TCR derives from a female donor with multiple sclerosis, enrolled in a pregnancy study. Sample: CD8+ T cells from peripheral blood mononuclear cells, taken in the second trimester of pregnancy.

Written as DNA, the CDR3 is TGTGCCAGCAGCTTTCCCACCCGAGCGGGAGGGCCGGATACGCAGTATTTT. Its translation is CASSFPTRAGGPDTQYF. This sequence joins TRBV7-9 and TRBJ2-3, with 10 positions matching TRBD2. The CDR3 is 17 residues long. V was pared by 3 bases and J by 6 bases, with 12 bases of the junction left unmatched. Germline V lookup: CDR1 SEHNR, CDR2 FQNEAQ (reference sequence).